This T cell receptor (beta chain) was documented in a study of CD8 T cells in Susac syndrome. RNA, at about 0.5 to 1 ug, was reverse transcribed with random hexamers. Each CDR3 protein gets one entry after TCRdb re-called the immunoSEQ multiplex PCR reads with MiXCR. The sample carries about 160,000 distinct CDR3 sequences, roughly 95% recorded once. This TCR was sampled from a human donor with Susac syndrome. What was sequenced was CD4+ T cells from PBMCs.

In DNA form, the CDR3 reads TGCGCCAGCAGCCGCAGGGACGGCGATAACACTGAAGCTTTCTTT. It codes for CASSRRDGDNTEAFF. V and J are TRBV4-3 and TRBJ1-1, with D perhaps TRBD1 (5 bases). The length of the CDR3 is 15 residues. The germline V gene has CDR1 LGHNA and CDR2 YSLEER. Trimming stripped 4 bases from V and 2 bases from J, with 14 bases between.